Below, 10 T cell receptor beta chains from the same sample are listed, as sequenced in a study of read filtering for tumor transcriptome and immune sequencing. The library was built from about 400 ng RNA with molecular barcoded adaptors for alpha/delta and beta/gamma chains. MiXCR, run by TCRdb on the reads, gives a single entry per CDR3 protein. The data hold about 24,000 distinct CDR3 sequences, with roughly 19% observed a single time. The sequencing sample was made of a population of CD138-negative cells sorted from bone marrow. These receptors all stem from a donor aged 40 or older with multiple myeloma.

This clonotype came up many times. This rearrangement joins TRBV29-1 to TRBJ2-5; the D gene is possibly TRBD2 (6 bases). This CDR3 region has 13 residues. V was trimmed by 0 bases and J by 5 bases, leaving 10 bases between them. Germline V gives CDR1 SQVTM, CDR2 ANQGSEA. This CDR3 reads CSVEEGGVETQYF. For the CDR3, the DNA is TGCAGCGTTGAAGAGGGAGGCGTGGAGACCCAGTACTTC.

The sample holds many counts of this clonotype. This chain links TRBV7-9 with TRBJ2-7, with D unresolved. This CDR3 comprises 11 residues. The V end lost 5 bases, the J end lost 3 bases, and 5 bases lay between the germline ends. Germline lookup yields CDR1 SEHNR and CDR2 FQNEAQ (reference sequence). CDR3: CASSPDYEQYF. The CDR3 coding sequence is TGTGCCAGCAGCCCAGACTACGAGCAGTACTTC.

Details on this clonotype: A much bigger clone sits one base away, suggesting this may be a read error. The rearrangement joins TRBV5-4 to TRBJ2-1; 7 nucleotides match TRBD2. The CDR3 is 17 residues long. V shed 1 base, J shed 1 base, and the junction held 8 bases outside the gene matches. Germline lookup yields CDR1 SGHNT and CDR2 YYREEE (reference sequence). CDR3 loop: CASSLTGGSLSYNEQFF. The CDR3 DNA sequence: TGTGCCAGCAGCTTGACTGGCGGGAGTCTGTCCTACAATGAGCAGTTCTTC.

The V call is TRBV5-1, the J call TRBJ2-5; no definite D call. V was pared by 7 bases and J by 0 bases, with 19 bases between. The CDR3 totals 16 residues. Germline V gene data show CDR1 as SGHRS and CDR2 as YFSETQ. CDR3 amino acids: CASWDSDGLNQETQYF. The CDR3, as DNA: TGCGCCAGCTGGGATTCGGACGGATTGAACCAAGAGACCCAGTACTTC.

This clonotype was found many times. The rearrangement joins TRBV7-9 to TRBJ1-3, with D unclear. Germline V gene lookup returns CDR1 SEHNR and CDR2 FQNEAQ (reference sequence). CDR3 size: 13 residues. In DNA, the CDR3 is TGTGCAATCGACGTGGACCTGGGAAACACCATATATTTT. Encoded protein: CAIDVDLGNTIYF.

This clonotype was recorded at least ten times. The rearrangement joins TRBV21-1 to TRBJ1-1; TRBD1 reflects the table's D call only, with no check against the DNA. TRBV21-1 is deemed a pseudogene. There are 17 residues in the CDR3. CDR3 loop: CASSQDRGELLNTEAFF. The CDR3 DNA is TGTGCCAGCAGCCAGGACAGGGGCGAACTCTTGAACACTGAAGCTTTCTTT.

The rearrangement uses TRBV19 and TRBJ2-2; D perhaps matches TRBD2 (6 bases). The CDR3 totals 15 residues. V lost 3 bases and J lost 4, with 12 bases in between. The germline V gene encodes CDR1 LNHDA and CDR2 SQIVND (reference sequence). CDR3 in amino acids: CASSMFRGSTGELFF. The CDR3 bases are TGTGCCAGTAGTATGTTTCGGGGGAGCACCGGGGAGCTGTTTTTT.

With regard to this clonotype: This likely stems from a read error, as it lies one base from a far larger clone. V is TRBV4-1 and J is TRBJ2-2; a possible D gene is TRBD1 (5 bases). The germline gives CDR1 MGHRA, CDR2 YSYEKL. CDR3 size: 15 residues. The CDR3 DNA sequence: TGTGCCAGCAGCCACACATGGGGCGACACCCGGGAGCTGTTTTTT. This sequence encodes CASSHTWGDTRELFF.

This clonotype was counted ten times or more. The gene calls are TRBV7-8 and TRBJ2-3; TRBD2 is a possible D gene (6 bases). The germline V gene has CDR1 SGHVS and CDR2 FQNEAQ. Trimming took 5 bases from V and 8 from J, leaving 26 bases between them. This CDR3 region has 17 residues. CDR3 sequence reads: CASSVTALAEPGRTQYF. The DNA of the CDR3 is TGTGCCAGCAGCGTCACAGCTTTAGCGGAGCCGGGACGTACGCAGTATTTT.

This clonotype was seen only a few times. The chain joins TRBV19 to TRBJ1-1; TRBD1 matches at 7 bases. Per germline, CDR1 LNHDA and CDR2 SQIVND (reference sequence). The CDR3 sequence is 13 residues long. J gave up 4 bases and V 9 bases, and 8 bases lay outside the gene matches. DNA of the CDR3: TGTGCCAGCATGCTTGGGACAGCCACTGAAGCTTTCTTT. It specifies CASMLGTATEAFF.